One and the same sample provided the 18 T cell receptor beta chains below, sequenced in a study of beta chain features in type 1 diabetes. What was sequenced were expressed TCRB transcripts, since all of the isolated RNA had been reverse transcribed. This table comes from immunoSEQ multiplex PCR, and its TCRdb copy is limited to in-frame clones, with some not included. The table lists more than 300,000 clones, 8% of them singletons. Sequencing was performed on central memory CD4+ T cells from blood. These receptors all come from a woman in her late teens or twenties in good health.

This clone occurred a few times. V and J are TRBV2 and TRBJ2-3; 9 nucleotides agree with TRBD1. The CDR3 is 15 amino acids. The V gene's germline CDR1 is SNHLY and CDR2 FYNNEI. J gave up 5 bases and V 6 bases, and 9 bases lay outside the gene matches. This CDR3 is CASSQDRGSLDTQYF. CDR3 DNA: TGTGCCAGCAGCCAAGACAGGGGGTCTCTAGATACGCAGTATTTT.

This clone came up a few times. Other DNA sequences in this specimen translate into the identical CDR3. The CDR3: CASSLARTDTQYF. As DNA, the CDR3 is TGTGCCAGCAGCTTAGCCCGCACAGATACGCAGTATTTT. The chain joins TRBV7-2 to TRBJ2-3, with unresolved D. Germline CDR1 and CDR2: SGHTA and FQGNSA. This CDR3 contains 13 residues. Trimming stripped 0 bases from V and 1 base from J, with 2 bases between.

A few counts support this clone. The chain recombines TRBV15 with TRBJ2-1; D not resolved. The V and J ends lost 5 bases and 7 bases respectively, with 9 bases between them. The length of the CDR3 is 12 residues. Germline CDR1 LNHNV, CDR2 YYDKDF (reference sequence). CDR3 region: CATSLAGNEQFF. The CDR3 coding sequence is TGTGCCACCAGCTTAGCTGGAAATGAGCAGTTCTTC.

The chain combines TRBV2 with TRBJ1-1; D perhaps matches TRBD1 (6 bases). V was pared by 4 bases and J by 2 bases, with 11 bases between. The CDR3 totals 14 residues. Germline V gene sequence: CDR1 SNHLY, CDR2 FYNNEI. In DNA, the CDR3 is TGTGCCAGCAGTGTGAAACAGGGAAACACTGAAGCTTTCTTT. Amino acids: CASSVKQGNTEAFF.

This chain uses TRBV7-9 with TRBJ2-6; TRBD1 might be the D (5 bases). V dropped 2 bases and J dropped 0 bases, with 14 bases sitting between them. CDR3 length: 18 amino acids. Germline V gives CDR1 SEHNR, CDR2 FQNEAQ (reference sequence). CDR3: CASSLRGSYLSGANVLTF. CDR3 DNA sequence: TGTGCCAGCAGCTTAAGGGGTTCCTACCTCTCTGGGGCCAACGTCCTGACTTTC. Full variable domain (rest looked up from reference TRBV7-9 and TRBJ2-6): DTGVSQNPRHKITKRGQNVTFRCDPISEHNRLYWYRQTLGQGPEFLTYFQNEAQLEKSRLLSDRFSAERPKGSFSTLEIQRTEQGDSAMYLCASSLRGSYLSGANVLTFGAGSRLTVL.

Ten or more counts support this clone. The chain couples TRBV7-9 to TRBJ2-1; 7 bases fit TRBD2. The germline gives CDR1 SEHNR, CDR2 FQNEAQ (reference sequence). The length of the CDR3 is 15 residues. The V and J ends lost 0 bases and 7 bases, in that order; junction bases with no gene match: 6. The CDR3 is CASSLAGGLKNEQFF. The CDR3 DNA sequence: TGTGCCAGCAGCTTAGCGGGAGGGCTAAAAAATGAGCAGTTCTTC.

In its sample, this clone was seen a few times. This rearrangement joins TRBV5-1 to TRBJ2-7; D may be TRBD2 (6 bases). V lost 0 bases, J lost 7 bases, and 8 bases lay in between. This CDR3 comprises 12 residues. Germline lookup yields CDR1 SGHRS and CDR2 YFSETQ. The CDR3 loop reads CASSLDAGEQYF. In nucleotides, the CDR3 is TGCGCCAGCAGCTTGGATGCGGGAGAGCAGTACTTC.

The chain combines TRBV7-2 with TRBJ1-2; 7 bases match TRBD1. In germline, CDR1 is SGHTA, CDR2 FQGNSA. The CDR3 extends over 16 amino acids. Unmatched junction bases numbered 10, after V lost 3 bases and J lost 3 bases. In DNA, the CDR3 is TGTGCCAGCAGCTTTTTAAGGGGTCAGGGGGACTATGGCTACACCTTC. It is translated as CASSFLRGQGDYGYTF.

This clone was seen a handful of times. The DNA for the CDR3 is TGTGCCAGCAGGCGCGGGACAGGGAACACTGAAGCTTTCTTT. Residues: CASRRGTGNTEAFF. V is TRBV6-1 and J is TRBJ1-1, with TRBD1 matching 8 bases. J lost 1 base, V lost 6 bases, and 4 bases had no gene match. CDR3 length: 14 amino acids. The germline gives CDR1 MNHNS, CDR2 SASEGT.

This clone was found many times. J is TRBJ1-3 and V is TRBV19; possibly TRBD1 for D (5 bases). Trimming removed 4 bases at V and 0 bases at J, with 13 bases between. The CDR3 length is 16 residues. Germline V lookup: CDR1 LNHDA, CDR2 SQIVND (reference sequence). CDR3 amino acids: CASSKQGDVSGNTIYF. In DNA form, the CDR3 reads TGTGCCAGTAGTAAACAAGGGGACGTCTCTGGAAACACCATATATTTT.

This chain joins TRBV7-9 and TRBJ2-1; 9 bases map to TRBD2. CDR1 and CDR2 from the germline V gene are SEHNR and FQNEAQ (reference sequence). The CDR3 contains 16 residues. V shed 2 bases, J shed 7 bases, and the junction held 9 bases outside the gene matches. For the CDR3, the DNA is TGTGCCAGCAGCTTAAGACCCAGCGGGAGGTCAAATGAGCAGTTCTTC. Translating it yields CASSLRPSGRSNEQFF.

The rearrangement joins TRBV28 to TRBJ1-1; possibly TRBD1 for D (6 bases). The CDR3 spans 15 residues. V dropped 6 bases and J dropped 0 bases, with 14 bases sitting between them. Germline assignment: CDR1 MDHEN and CDR2 SYDVKM. The CDR3 bases are TGTGCCAGCAGAAAAGCCGGGACAATGAACACTGAAGCTTTCTTT. It codes for CASRKAGTMNTEAFF.

In regard to this clone: This CDR3 is also generated by other DNA sequences in the sample. The chain has TRBV28 and TRBJ1-1; possibly TRBD1 for D (5 bases). CDR3 length: 14 amino acids. Trimming pared 6 bases from V and 7 bases from J, leaving 18 bases between. Looked up from germline, CDR1 is MDHEN and CDR2 is SYDVKM. CDR3 protein: CASSFTGQLGEAFF. The DNA for the CDR3 is TGTGCCAGCAGCTTTACAGGCCAACTGGGTGAAGCTTTCTTT.

This clone turned up a few times. This rearrangement joins TRBV29-1 to TRBJ1-2, with no clear D. Per germline, CDR1 SQVTM and CDR2 ANQGSEA. CDR3 length: 12 amino acids. Trimming took 6 bases from V and 6 from J, leaving 14 bases between them. For the CDR3, the DNA is TGCAGCGTAAGAAAAGGGAGCGATGGCTACACCTTC. Amino acids: CSVRKGSDGYTF.

This clone was seen at least ten times. Other DNA sequences of this sample code for an identical CDR3. The chain couples TRBV5-6 to TRBJ2-7, with 9 bases aligning to TRBD2. The junction had 3 bases not matched to a gene; V was cut back by 5 bases and J by 3 bases. Germline V gives CDR1 SGHDT, CDR2 YYEEEE. CDR3 size: 13 residues. The CDR3 DNA reads TGTGCCAGCAGTCGACTAGCGGTCTACGAGCAGTACTTC. Protein sequence: CASSRLAVYEQYF.

The chain recombines TRBV27 with TRBJ2-5, with 10 bases matching TRBD2. The J call is uncertain, as TRBJ2-7 better fits the DNA end. The germline gives CDR1 MNHEY, CDR2 SMNVEV (reference sequence). CDR3 length equals 13 residues. The CDR3 DNA follows: TGTGCCAGTGGGACTAGCGTATCCTACGAGCAGTACTTC. Its translation: CASGTSVSYEQYF.

This clone was seen more than once but under ten times. The chain carries TRBV10-3 and TRBJ2-5, with TRBD2 matching 7 bases. CDR3 length: 12 residues. The germline V gene has CDR1 ENHRY and CDR2 SYGVKD. V shed 5 bases, J shed 4 bases, and the junction held 1 base outside the gene matches. CDR3 protein: CAISLAGETQYF. The CDR3 region has the DNA TGTGCCATCAGTTTAGCGGGAGAGACCCAGTACTTC.

This clone was counted only a few times. The chain is built from TRBV5-4 and TRBJ2-1, with D perhaps TRBD1 (6 bases). This CDR3 has 17 residues. Trimming stripped 4 bases from V and 5 bases from J, with 22 bases between. Germline V CDR1 and CDR2: SGHNT, YYREEE (reference sequence). The CDR3 DNA reads as TGTGCCAGCAGCCTGAACCCCGGGACAAAAAACCACAATGAGCAGTTCTTC. Protein: CASSLNPGTKNHNEQFF.